The clone carrying this TCR beta chain has ten or more counts. Its antigen is not identified. The CDR3 loop spans 16 amino acids. Germline CDR1 and CDR2: SEHNR and FQNEAQ (reference sequence). V lost 4 bases and J lost 2; bases outside the gene matches: 10. The data originate from a study of T cells in Graves' hyperthyroidism and ophthalmopathy. Findings of the study overall: Model output signaled ophthalmopathy a median approximately 6.2 months ahead of onset.

Amplification targeted TCR beta CDR3 regions from RNA transcripts. The study used the HTBI primer set for a first-round RT-PCR of the TCR CDR3. MiXCR was run by TCRdb on the multiplex PCR reads, yielding one entry per CDR3 protein. The sample holds some 600,000 distinct CDR3 sequences, roughly 13% seen once. Sequencing was performed on blood. This clonotype was sampled from a woman in her 30s with Graves' hyperthyroidism that later progressed to Graves' ophthalmopathy. This chain connects TRBV7-9 to TRBJ2-7, with 8 positions matching TRBD2. CDR3 DNA sequence: TGTGCCAGCAGCTCAGGACTAGCCCTTCGGACCTACGAGCAGTACTTC. As protein: CASSSGLALRTYEQYF.